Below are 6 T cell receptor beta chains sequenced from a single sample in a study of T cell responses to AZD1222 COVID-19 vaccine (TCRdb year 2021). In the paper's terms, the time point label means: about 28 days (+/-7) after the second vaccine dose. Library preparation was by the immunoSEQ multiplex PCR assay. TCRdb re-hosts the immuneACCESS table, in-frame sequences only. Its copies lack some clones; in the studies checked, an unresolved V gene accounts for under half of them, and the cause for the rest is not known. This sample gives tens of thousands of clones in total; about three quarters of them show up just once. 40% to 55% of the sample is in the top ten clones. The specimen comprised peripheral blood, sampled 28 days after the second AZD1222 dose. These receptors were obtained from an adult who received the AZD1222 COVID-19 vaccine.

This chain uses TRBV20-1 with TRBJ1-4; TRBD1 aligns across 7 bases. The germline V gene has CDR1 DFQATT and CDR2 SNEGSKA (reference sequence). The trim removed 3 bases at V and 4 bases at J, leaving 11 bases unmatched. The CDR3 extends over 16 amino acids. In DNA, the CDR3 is TGCAGTGCTAGTATACCCGGGACAGCAAATAATGAAAAACTGTTTTTT. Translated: CSASIPGTANNEKLFF.

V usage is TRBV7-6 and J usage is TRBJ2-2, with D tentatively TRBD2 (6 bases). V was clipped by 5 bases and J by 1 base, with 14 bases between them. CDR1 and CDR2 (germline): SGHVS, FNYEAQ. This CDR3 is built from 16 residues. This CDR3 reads CASSPLRGQNTGELFF. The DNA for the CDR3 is TGTGCCAGCAGCCCCCTGCGGGGCCAGAACACCGGGGAGCTGTTTTTT.

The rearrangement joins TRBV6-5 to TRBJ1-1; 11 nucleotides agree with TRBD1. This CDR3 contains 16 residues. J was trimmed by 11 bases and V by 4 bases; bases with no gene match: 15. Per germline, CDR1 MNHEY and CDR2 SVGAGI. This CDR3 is CASSSLPGQGGRKAFF. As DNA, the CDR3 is TGTGCCAGCAGTTCCCTGCCGGGACAGGGGGGTCGTAAGGCTTTCTTT.

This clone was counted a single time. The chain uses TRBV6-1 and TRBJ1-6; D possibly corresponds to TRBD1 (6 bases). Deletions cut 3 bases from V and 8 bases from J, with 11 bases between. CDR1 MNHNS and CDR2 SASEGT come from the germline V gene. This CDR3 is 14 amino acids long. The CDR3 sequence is CASSDRGWDSPLHF. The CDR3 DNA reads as TGTGCCAGCAGTGACAGGGGCTGGGATTCACCCCTCCACTTT.

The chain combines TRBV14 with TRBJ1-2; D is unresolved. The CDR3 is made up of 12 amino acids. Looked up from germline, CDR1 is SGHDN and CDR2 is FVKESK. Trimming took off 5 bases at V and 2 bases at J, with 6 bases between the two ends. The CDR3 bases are TGTGCCAGCAGCTCTCAGAACTATGGCTACACCTTC. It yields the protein CASSSQNYGYTF.

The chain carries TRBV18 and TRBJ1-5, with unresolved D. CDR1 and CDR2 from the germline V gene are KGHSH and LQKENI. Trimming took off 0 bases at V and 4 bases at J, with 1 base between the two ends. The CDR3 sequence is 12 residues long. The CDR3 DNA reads TGTGCCAGCTCACCACCGAATCAGCCCCAGCATTTT. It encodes CASSPPNQPQHF. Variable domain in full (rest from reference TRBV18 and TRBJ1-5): NAGVMQNPRHLVRRRGQEARLRCSPMKGHSHVYWYRQLPEEGLKFMVYLQKENIIDESGMPKERFSAEFPKEGPSILRIQQVVRGDSAAYFCASSPPNQPQHFGDGTRLSIL.